The clone carrying this T cell receptor beta chain appeared a single time. Blood samples were obtained at baseline, cycle 4 day 1, and cycle 7 day 1. The data derive from a study of OX40 agonist ivuxolimab in advanced cancers. Study-level information: An anti-OX40 (CD134) antibody with agonistic activity, ivuxolimab, was administered to patients. Dose-escalation patients were diagnosed with hepatocellular carcinoma, melanoma, renal cell cancer or head and neck cancer.

Data came from immunoSEQ multiplex PCR; TCRdb stores just in-frame clones and leaves some out. Here the sample spans fewer than 60,000 clones, more than 80% being singletons. The CDR3 runs 16 residues. V dropped 3 bases and J dropped 0; count of bases not matched to a gene: 7. From germline, CDR1 is LNHDA and CDR2 SQIVND (reference sequence). The sample in question was CD4+ or CD8+ T cells sorted from blood, obtained in a trial of the OX40 agonist ivuxolimab. This receptor was identified in an adult with an advanced solid tumor such as melanoma, head and neck, liver or kidney cancer. V is TRBV19 and J is TRBJ2-7; the match to TRBD2 covers 8 bases. The DNA of the CDR3 is TGTGCCAGTAGTATCCCCACTAGCGGAAACTCCTACGAGCAGTACTTC. Translation gives CASSIPTSGNSYEQYF.